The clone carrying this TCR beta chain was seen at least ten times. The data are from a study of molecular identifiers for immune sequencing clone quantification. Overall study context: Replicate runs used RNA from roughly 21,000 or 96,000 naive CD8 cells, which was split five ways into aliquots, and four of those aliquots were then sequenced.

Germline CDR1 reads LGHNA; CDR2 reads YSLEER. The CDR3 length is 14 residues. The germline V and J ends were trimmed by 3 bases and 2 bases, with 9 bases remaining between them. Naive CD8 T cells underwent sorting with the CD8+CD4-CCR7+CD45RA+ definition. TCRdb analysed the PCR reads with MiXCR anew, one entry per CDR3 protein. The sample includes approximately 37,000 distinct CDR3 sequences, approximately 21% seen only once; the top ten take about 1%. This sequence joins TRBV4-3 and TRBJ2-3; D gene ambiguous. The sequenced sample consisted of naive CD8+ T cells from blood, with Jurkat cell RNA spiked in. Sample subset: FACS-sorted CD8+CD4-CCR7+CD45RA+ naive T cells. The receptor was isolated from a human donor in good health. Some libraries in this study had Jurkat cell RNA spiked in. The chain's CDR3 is CASSHLLYTDTQYF. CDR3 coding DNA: TGCGCCAGCAGCCACCTACTGTACACAGATACGCAGTATTTT.